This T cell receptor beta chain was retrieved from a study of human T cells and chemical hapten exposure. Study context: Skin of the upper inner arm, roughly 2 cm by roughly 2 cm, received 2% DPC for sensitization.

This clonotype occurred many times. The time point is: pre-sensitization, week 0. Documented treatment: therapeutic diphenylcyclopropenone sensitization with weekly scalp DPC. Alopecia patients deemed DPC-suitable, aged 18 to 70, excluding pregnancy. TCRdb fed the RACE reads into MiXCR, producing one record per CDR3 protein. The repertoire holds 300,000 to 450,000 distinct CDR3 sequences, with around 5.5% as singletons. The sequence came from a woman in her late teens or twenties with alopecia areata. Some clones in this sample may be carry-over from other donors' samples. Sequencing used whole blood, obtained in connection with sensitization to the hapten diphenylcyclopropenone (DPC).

CDR3 sequence: CASSIIAGAHQETQYF. CDR3 nucleotide sequence: TGTGCCAGCAGCATCATAGCGGGGGCACACCAAGAGACCCAGTACTTC. J is TRBJ2-5 and V is TRBV7-2; the match to TRBD2 covers 9 bases. Looked up from germline, CDR1 is SGHTA and CDR2 is FQGNSA. Trimming at V came to 5 bases and at J to 0 bases, leaving 7 bases not matched to a gene. The CDR3 sequence is 16 residues long.